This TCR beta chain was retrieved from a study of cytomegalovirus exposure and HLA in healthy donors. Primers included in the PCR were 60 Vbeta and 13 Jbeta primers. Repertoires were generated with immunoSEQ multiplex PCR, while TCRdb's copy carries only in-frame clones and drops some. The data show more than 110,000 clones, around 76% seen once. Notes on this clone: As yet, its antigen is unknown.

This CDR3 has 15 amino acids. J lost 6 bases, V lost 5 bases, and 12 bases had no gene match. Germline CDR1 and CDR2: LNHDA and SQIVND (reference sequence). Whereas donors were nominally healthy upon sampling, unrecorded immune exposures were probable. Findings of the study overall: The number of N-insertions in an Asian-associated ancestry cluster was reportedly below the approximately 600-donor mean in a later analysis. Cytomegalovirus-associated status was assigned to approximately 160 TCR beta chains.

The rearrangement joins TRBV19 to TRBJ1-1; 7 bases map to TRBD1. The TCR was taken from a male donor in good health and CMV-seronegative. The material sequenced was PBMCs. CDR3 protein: CASSFSLDRAAEAFF. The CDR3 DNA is TGTGCCAGTAGTTTTTCCCTAGACAGGGCGGCTGAAGCTTTCTTT.